Each of the 25 T cell receptor beta chains below was sequenced from the same sample in a study of blood T cells in healthy people across ages. It was with a sample-barcoded 5' primer and a J-beta primer mix that a second PCR of about 6 to 12 cycles was run. TCRdb processed the 5' RACE reads anew with MiXCR; each CDR3 protein has one entry. Among over 600,000 distinct CDR3 sequences listed, 46% were seen once. The sequenced material came from blood. Receptor source: a man aged 80 or over in good health.

This clonotype has at least ten counts. The chain is built from TRBV20-1 and TRBJ1-1; TRBD1 is a possible D gene (6 bases). Germline values: CDR1 DFQATT, CDR2 SNEGSKA (reference sequence). The V gene lost 8 bases and the J gene lost 0 bases, with 10 bases spanning the gap. The CDR3 runs 12 residues. The CDR3 protein is CSRTDMNTEAFF. The CDR3 nucleotides are TGCAGTAGGACAGATATGAACACTGAAGCTTTCTTT.

The J gene is TRBJ1-1, the V gene TRBV2, with unresolved D. In germline, CDR1 is SNHLY, CDR2 FYNNEI. This CDR3 contains 13 residues. V shed 2 bases and J shed 3 bases, with 7 bases lying between them. This chain's CDR3 is CASSERWDTEAFF. The CDR3 region has the DNA TGTGCCAGCAGTGAACGGTGGGACACTGAAGCTTTCTTT.

A few counts support this clonotype. The gene calls are TRBV2 and TRBJ1-2; perhaps TRBD1 as D (6 bases). The CDR3 runs to 15 residues. Germline V gene sequence: CDR1 SNHLY, CDR2 FYNNEI. The V gene lost 7 bases and the J gene lost 0 bases, with 15 bases spanning the gap. CDR3 nucleotide sequence: TGTGCCAGCAAACAAGAGGACAGCCCTAACTATGGCTACACCTTC. Translating it yields CASKQEDSPNYGYTF.

This clonotype was seen only a few times. The rearrangement links TRBV6-1 to TRBJ2-4, with D tentatively TRBD1 (6 bases). The germline gives CDR1 MNHNS, CDR2 SASEGT. The CDR3 runs 15 residues. V was cut by 3 bases and J by 3 bases, with 12 bases left in between. CDR3 loop: CASSEGRGNKNIQYF. The CDR3 bases are TGTGCCAGCAGTGAGGGCAGGGGAAACAAAAACATTCAGTACTTC.

CDR3: CSADTGMQHYGYTF. The CDR3 DNA follows: TGCAGTGCAGACACAGGGATGCAGCACTATGGCTACACCTTC. The rearrangement joins TRBV20-1 to TRBJ1-2; TRBD1 might be the D (6 bases). V dropped 6 bases and J dropped 3 bases, with 17 bases sitting between them. CDR3 length: 14 residues. Germline assignment: CDR1 DFQATT and CDR2 SNEGSKA (reference sequence).

This rearrangement joins TRBV12-3 or TRBV12-4 to TRBJ2-3; D perhaps matches TRBD2 (5 bases). The CDR3 spans 14 residues. V lost 3 bases and J lost 4, with 11 bases in between. Here the CDR3 reads CASSFGLSADTQYF. CDR3 DNA: TGTGCCAGCAGTTTTGGGCTTAGCGCAGATACGCAGTATTTT.

This clonotype was detected a few times. V usage is TRBV18 and J usage is TRBJ1-1; no definite D call. Germline V lookup: CDR1 KGHSH, CDR2 LQKENI. The V and J ends lost 5 bases and 6 bases respectively, with 16 bases between them. This CDR3 has 14 residues. The CDR3 loop is CASSSPLGVAEAFF. The CDR3 bases are TGTGCCAGCTCATCGCCCTTAGGAGTGGCTGAAGCTTTCTTT.

This clonotype has more than one count but fewer than ten. V and J are TRBV12-3 or TRBV12-4 and TRBJ2-1; D perhaps matches TRBD1 (6 bases). Trimming took 5 bases from V and 9 from J, leaving 11 bases between them. CDR3 size: 12 residues. CDR3 sequence reads: CASSQGTIEQFF. CDR3 nucleotide sequence: TGTGCCAGCAGTCAAGGGACAATTGAGCAGTTCTTC.

The chain has TRBV28 and TRBJ2-7; 8 bases align to TRBD2. The CDR3 extends over 15 amino acids. Germline lookup yields CDR1 MDHEN and CDR2 SYDVKM. Losses at the gene ends were 4 bases for V and 6 bases for J; bases not matched to a gene: 11. The CDR3 here is CASSSIGTSTFEQYF. The CDR3 nucleotides are TGTGCCAGCAGTTCTATCGGGACTAGTACTTTCGAGCAGTACTTC. The variable domain in full, with the rest retrieved from reference TRBV28 and TRBJ2-7, is DVKVTQSSRYLVKRTGEKVFLECVQDMDHENMFWYRQDPGLGLRLIYFSYDVKMKEKGDIPEGYSVSREKKERFSLILESASTNQTSMYLCASSSIGTSTFEQYFGPGTRLTVT.

The V and J genes are TRBV11-3 and TRBJ2-7; 8 nucleotides line up with TRBD2. CDR1 SGHNT and CDR2 YENEEA come from the germline V gene. The CDR3 length is 13 residues. V shed 7 bases, J shed 7 bases, and the junction held 9 bases outside the gene matches. The CDR3 DNA is TGTGCCAGCACAGCGGGAGCGGGAGTTGAGCAGTACTTC. Translating it yields CASTAGAGVEQYF.

The chain uses TRBV30 and TRBJ2-5; no firm D call. The CDR3 extends over 13 amino acids. Germline V gene data show CDR1 as GTSNPN and CDR2 as SVGIG (reference sequence). CDR3 sequence (DNA): TGTGCTTCTCGTTTCTTCAGTCTCGAGACCCAGTACTTC. Translating it yields CASRFFSLETQYF.

The CDR3 nucleotides are TGTGCCAGTAGTGCCACACAGGGTACTAATGAAAAACTGTTTTTT. The encoded protein is CASSATQGTNEKLFF. The rearrangement joins TRBV19 to TRBJ1-4, with a possible D match to TRBD1 (6 bases). CDR1 is LNHDA, CDR2 SQIVND, per germline (reference sequence). V gave up 5 bases and J gave up 2 bases, with 12 bases separating them. The length of the CDR3 is 15 residues.

This clonotype was detected a few times. The chain couples TRBV18 to TRBJ2-7; 9 bases map to TRBD2. This CDR3 region has 15 residues. The junction had 13 bases not matched to a gene; V was cut back by 6 bases and J by 7 bases. Germline V gene lookup returns CDR1 KGHSH and CDR2 LQKENI. CDR3 amino acids: CASSPDPSGTREQYF. The CDR3 DNA reads as TGTGCCAGCTCTCCAGACCCTAGCGGGACTCGGGAGCAGTACTTC.

This clonotype has a handful of counts. J is TRBJ2-3 and V is TRBV7-9; D gene unclear. The CDR3 consists of 17 residues. Trimming left V 1 base short and J 3 bases short, with 17 bases between. CDR1 is SEHNR, CDR2 FQNEAQ, per germline (reference sequence). The CDR3 sequence is CASSLEGTPLNTDTQYF. The DNA for the CDR3 is TGTGCCAGCAGCTTAGAGGGAACACCTCTAAATACAGATACGCAGTATTTT.

The V gene is TRBV2, the J gene TRBJ2-3, with 8 bases matching TRBD2. V trimming: 6 bases; J trimming: 4 bases; junction bases outside the gene matches: 6. Per germline, CDR1 SNHLY and CDR2 FYNNEI. This CDR3 has 14 residues. The CDR3 is CASREGLVSDTQYF. Written as DNA, the CDR3 is TGTGCCAGCAGGGAGGGACTAGTTTCAGATACGCAGTATTTT.

V is TRBV7-8 and J is TRBJ2-7, with TRBD1 matching 8 bases. Germline V gene sequence: CDR1 SGHVS, CDR2 FQNEAQ. This CDR3 is built from 17 residues. The V segment lost 4 bases and the J segment 7 bases; nucleotides outside the gene matches: 18. The CDR3 here is CASSSAPTGGSYNEQYF. CDR3 DNA: TGTGCCAGCAGCTCCGCCCCAACAGGGGGGTCCTACAATGAGCAGTACTTC.

This chain joins TRBV3-1 and TRBJ2-3, with 9 bases fitting TRBD2. This CDR3 spans 14 amino acids. The germline V gene has CDR1 LGHDT and CDR2 YNNKEL (reference sequence). Trimming took 1 base from V and 6 from J; bases not matched to a gene: 2. CDR3 protein: CASSQGSGGDTQYF. CDR3 DNA sequence: TGTGCCAGCAGCCAAGGTAGCGGGGGTGATACGCAGTATTTT.

The V gene is TRBV12-3 or TRBV12-4, the J gene TRBJ1-2; 9 bases fit TRBD1. Trimming at V came to 6 bases and at J to 8 bases, leaving 7 bases not matched to a gene. The CDR3 extends over 13 amino acids. CDR3 sequence: CASRSGQGLGYTF. The DNA of the CDR3 is TGTGCCAGCAGAAGCGGACAGGGGCTGGGCTACACCTTC.

DNA of the CDR3: TGTGCCACCAGTCCGGGACTCATATACAATGAGCAGTTCTTC. Translating it yields CATSPGLIYNEQFF. The chain joins TRBV15 to TRBJ2-1; D possibly corresponds to TRBD2 (6 bases). V lost 6 bases to trimming and J lost 4 bases, with 13 bases between them. Germline-derived CDR1 and CDR2 are LNHNV and YYDKDF (reference sequence). The CDR3 is 14 amino acids.

V usage is TRBV20-1 and J usage is TRBJ2-7; 9 bases map to TRBD1. The tail of the sequence fits TRBJ2-5 better, so the J call may be wrong. The CDR3 loop spans 13 amino acids. Germline V lookup: CDR1 DFQATT, CDR2 SNEGSKA (reference sequence). In DNA form, the CDR3 reads TGCAGTGACAAACAGGGGGCGGCGGAGACCCAGTACTTC. As protein: CSDKQGAAETQYF.

CDR3 DNA: TGTGCCAGCAGCTTGAACTTGGGTCTTGGGACCCAGTACTTC. Translating gives CASSLNLGLGTQYF. J is TRBJ2-7 and V is TRBV5-8, with D uncertain. The DNA end favors TRBJ2-5, so the J call may be wrong. This CDR3 contains 14 residues. The germline V gene has CDR1 SGHTS and CDR2 YDEGEE.

The chain carries TRBV24-1 and TRBJ1-5; perhaps TRBD1 as D (5 bases). Trimming took off 2 bases at V and 0 bases at J, with 13 bases between the two ends. Per germline, CDR1 KGHDR and CDR2 SFDVKD. This CDR3 is built from 17 residues. This chain's CDR3 is CATSDSQGEYSNQPQHF. For the CDR3, the DNA is TGTGCCACCAGTGATTCCCAGGGAGAATATAGCAATCAGCCCCAGCATTTT.

This clonotype was observed a handful of times. The chain uses TRBV7-3 and TRBJ2-1; tentatively, D is TRBD2 (5 bases). Germline CDR1 reads SGHTA; CDR2 reads FQGTGA. The CDR3 is 16 amino acids. V lost 0 bases and J lost 5, with 14 bases in between. The CDR3 DNA is TGTGCCAGCAGCTTAACACCAACTAGTGGGCACAATGAGCAGTTCTTC. Residues: CASSLTPTSGHNEQFF.

In regard to this clonotype: At one end the junction does not follow the germline gene, possibly because of a read error. V and J are TRBV12-3 or TRBV12-4 and TRBJ2-3, with D possibly being TRBD1 or TRBD2 (6 bases each). The CDR3 totals 14 residues. CDR3 nucleotide sequence: TGTGCCAGCAGTGGCAGGGGAGGCACAGATACGGAGTATTTC. This gives the protein CASSGRGGTDTEYF.

The V call is TRBV20-1, the J call TRBJ2-3, with 9 bases fitting TRBD2. The germline CDR1 and CDR2 sequences are DFQATT and SNEGSKA (reference sequence). The CDR3 length is 13 residues. V shed 7 bases and J 1 base; nucleotides not matched to a gene: 3. CDR3 in DNA: TGCAGTGGTGTAGCGGGAGGCACAGATACGCAGTATTTT. Protein product: CSGVAGGTDTQYF.